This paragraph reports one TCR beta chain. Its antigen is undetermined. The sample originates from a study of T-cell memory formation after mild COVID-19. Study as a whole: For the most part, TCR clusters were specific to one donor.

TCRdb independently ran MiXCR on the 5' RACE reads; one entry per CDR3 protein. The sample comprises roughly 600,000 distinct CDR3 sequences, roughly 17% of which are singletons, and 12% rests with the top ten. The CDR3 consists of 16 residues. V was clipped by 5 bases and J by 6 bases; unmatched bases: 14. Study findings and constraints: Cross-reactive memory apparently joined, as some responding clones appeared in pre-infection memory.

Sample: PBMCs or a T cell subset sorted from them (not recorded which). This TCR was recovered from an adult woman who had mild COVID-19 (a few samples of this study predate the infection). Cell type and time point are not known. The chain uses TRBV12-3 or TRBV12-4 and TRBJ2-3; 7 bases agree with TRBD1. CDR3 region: CASSGVETGPADTQYF. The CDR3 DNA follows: TGTGCCAGCAGTGGGGTCGAGACAGGGCCTGCGGATACGCAGTATTTT.